The present TCR beta chain was sequenced within a study of cytomegalovirus exposure and HLA in healthy donors. The study's findings and limits: Later, an analysis found that common viral pathogens appeared to be linked with several of the most significant clusters. TCR beta V- and J-gene trimming, according to a later analysis, was linked to a missense DCLRE1C variant.

Researchers ran the PCR with 60 Vbeta and 13 Jbeta primers. Original methodology: The count from a later analysis was 79 million or so unique TCR beta chains, 9.5 million to 13 million of them shared. Clones were read by immunoSEQ multiplex PCR, and TCRdb kept only the in-frame ones, dropping some. V and J calls and clone size are those listed in that table; D and trimming were worked out from the DNA. The repertoire holds approximately 130,000 clones, with over 75% as singletons. Note on this clone: Its antigen is still unknown.

The CDR3 is 16 residues long. Germline CDR1 is SGDLS and CDR2 is YYNGEE. V trimming: 2 bases; J trimming: 0 bases; junction bases outside the gene matches: 4. The TCR was taken from a woman aged 18-29 years in good health and CMV-seronegative. This chain links TRBV9 with TRBJ2-3, with 9 bases matching TRBD2. The material sequenced was PBMCs. The CDR3 sequence: CASSVTSGPSTDTQYF. The DNA for the CDR3 is TGTGCCAGCAGCGTGACTAGCGGACCTAGCACAGATACGCAGTATTTT. Full variable domain (missing parts from reference TRBV9 and TRBJ2-3): DSGVTQTPKHLITATGQRVTLRCSPRSGDLSVYWYQQSLDQGLQFLIQYYNGEERAKGNILERFSAQQFPDLHSELNLSSLELGDSALYFCASSVTSGPSTDTQYFGPGTRLTVL.